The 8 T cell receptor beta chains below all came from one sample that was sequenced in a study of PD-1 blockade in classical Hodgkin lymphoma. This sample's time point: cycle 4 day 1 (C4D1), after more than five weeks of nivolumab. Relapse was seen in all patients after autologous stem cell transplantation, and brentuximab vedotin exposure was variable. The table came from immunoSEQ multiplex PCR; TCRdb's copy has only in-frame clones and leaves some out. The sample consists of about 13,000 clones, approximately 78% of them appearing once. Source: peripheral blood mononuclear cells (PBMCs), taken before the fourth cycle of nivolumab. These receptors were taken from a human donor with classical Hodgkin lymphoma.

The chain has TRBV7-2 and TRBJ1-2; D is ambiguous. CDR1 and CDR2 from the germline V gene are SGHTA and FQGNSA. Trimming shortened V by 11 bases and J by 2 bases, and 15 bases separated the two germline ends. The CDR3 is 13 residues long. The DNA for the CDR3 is TGTGCCTGCCTTAACGGGTGGAACTATGGCTACACCTTC. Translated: CACLNGWNYGYTF.

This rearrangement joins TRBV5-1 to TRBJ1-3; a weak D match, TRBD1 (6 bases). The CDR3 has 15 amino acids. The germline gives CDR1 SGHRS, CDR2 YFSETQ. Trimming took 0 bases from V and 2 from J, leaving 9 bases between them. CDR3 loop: CASSLGWTAGNTIYF. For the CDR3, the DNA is TGCGCCAGCAGCTTGGGGTGGACAGCTGGAAACACCATATATTTT.

This CDR3 reads CASSLAGRNQPQHF. In DNA form, the CDR3 reads TGTGCCAGCAGTCTTGCAGGGCGCAATCAGCCCCAGCATTTT. The chain uses TRBV28 and TRBJ1-5; maybe TRBD1 (5 bases). Between the trimmed V and J ends, which lost 5 bases and 2 bases, there was a span of 10 bases. The CDR3 length is 14 residues. Germline V gives CDR1 MDHEN, CDR2 SYDVKM.

CDR3 bases: TGTGCCAGCGGGCTGAGGGCAAACTATGGCTACACCTTC. This gives the protein CASGLRANYGYTF. J is TRBJ1-2 and V is TRBV11-2; no clear D gene. The CDR3 loop spans 13 amino acids. Germline V gene data show CDR1 as SGHAT and CDR2 as FQNNGV. Deletions cut 8 bases from V and 2 bases from J, with 12 bases between.

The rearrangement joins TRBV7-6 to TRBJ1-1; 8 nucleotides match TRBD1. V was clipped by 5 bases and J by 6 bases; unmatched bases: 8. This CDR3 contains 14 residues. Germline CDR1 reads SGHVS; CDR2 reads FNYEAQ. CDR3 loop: CASSPTGDRAEAFF. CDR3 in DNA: TGTGCCAGCAGCCCGACAGGGGATCGGGCTGAAGCTTTCTTT.

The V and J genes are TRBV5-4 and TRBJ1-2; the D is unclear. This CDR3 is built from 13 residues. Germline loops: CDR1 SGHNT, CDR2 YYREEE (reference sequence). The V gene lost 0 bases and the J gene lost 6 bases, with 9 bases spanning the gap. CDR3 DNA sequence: TGTGCCAGCAGCTTGGTTCCGAGTGATGGCTACACCTTC. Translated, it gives CASSLVPSDGYTF.

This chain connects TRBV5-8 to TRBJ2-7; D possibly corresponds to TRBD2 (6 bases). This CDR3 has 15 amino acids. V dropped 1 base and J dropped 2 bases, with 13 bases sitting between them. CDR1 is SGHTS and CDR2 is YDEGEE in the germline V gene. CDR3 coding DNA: TGTGCCAGCAGCTTGTCCACTAGCCGGGCCTACGAGCAGTACTTC. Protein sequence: CASSLSTSRAYEQYF.

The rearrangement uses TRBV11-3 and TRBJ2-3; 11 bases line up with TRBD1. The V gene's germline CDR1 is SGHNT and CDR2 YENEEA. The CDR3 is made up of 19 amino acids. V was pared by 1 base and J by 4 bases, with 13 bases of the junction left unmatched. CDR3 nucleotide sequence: TGTGCCAGCAGCTTAGGCAGGGGCCGGACAGGGGGCGAGGCAGATACGCAGTATTTT. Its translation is CASSLGRGRTGGEADTQYF.